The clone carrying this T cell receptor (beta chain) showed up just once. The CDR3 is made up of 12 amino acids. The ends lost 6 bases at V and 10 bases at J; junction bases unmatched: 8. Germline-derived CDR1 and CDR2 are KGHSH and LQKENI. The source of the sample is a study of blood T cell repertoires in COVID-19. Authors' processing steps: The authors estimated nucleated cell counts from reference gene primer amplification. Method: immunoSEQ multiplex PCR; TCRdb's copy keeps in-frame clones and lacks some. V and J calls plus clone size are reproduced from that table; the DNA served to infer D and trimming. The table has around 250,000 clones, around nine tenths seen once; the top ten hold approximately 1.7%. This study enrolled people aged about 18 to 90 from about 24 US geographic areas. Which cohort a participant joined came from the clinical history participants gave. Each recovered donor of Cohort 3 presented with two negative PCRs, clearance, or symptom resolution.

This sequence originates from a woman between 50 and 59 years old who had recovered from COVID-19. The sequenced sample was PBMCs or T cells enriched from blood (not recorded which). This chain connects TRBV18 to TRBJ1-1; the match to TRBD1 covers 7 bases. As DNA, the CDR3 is TGTGCCAGCTCGGAACAGGGGCGTAGAGCTTTCTTT. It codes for CASSEQGRRAFF.